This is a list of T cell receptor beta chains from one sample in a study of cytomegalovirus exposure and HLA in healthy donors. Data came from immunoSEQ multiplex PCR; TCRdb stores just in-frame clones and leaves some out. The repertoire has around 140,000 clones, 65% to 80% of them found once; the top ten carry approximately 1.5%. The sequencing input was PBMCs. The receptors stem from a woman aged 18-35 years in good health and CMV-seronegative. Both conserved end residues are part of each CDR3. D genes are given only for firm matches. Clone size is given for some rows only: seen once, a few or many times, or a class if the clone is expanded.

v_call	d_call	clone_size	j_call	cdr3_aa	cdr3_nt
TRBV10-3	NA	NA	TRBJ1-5	CAISDNRVESNQPQHF	TGTGCCATCAGTGACAACAGGGTTGAAAGCAATCAGCCCCAGCATTTT
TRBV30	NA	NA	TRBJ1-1	CAWSSGTIAFF	TGTGCCTGGAGTTCAGGGACAATAGCTTTCTTT
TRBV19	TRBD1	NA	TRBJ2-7	CASSPKQGVAEQYF	TGTGCCAGTAGTCCTAAACAGGGGGTTGCCGAGCAGTACTTC
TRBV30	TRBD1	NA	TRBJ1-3	CAWRGQGDWNTIYF	TGTGCCTGGAGAGGACAGGGAGATTGGAACACCATATATTTT
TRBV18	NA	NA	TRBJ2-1	CASSPGLNEQFF	TGTGCCAGCTCACCTGGCCTCAATGAGCAGTTCTTC
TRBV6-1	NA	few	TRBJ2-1	CASSTLAKGFGEQFF	TGTGCCAGCAGTACGCTAGCGAAGGGCTTTGGGGAGCAGTTCTTC
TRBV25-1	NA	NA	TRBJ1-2	CASTPSLGANYGYTF	TGTGCCAGCACACCCTCCTTAGGAGCTAACTATGGCTACACCTTC
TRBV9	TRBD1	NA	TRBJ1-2	CASSVADREDYGYTF	TGTGCCAGCAGCGTAGCGGACAGGGAGGACTATGGCTACACCTTC
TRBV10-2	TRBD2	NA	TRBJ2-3	CASSEEKREDNTDTQYF	TGCGCCAGCAGTGAAGAGAAGCGGGAAGACAACACAGATACGCAGTATTTT
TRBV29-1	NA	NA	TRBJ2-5	CSAQEYQETQYF	TGCAGTGCCCAGGAATACCAAGAGACCCAGTACTTC
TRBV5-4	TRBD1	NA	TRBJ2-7	CASSLGQASSYEQYF	TGTGCCAGCAGCCTGGGACAGGCAAGCTCCTACGAGCAGTACTTC
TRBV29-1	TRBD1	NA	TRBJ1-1	CSGTYRGLNTEAFF	TGCAGCGGAACTTACAGGGGGCTGAACACTGAAGCTTTCTTT
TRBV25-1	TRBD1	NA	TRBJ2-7	CASSPHRGPSYEQYF	TGTGCCAGCAGTCCCCACAGGGGGCCCTCCTACGAGCAGTACTTC
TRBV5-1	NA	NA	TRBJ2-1	CASRQGEVTSYNEQFF	TGCGCCAGCAGGCAGGGGGAGGTGACCTCCTACAATGAGCAGTTCTTC
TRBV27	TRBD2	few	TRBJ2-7	CASTSSAGGKSGSPYEQYF	TGTGCCAGCACTTCTTCGGCGGGGGGGAAAAGCGGGAGTCCCTACGAGCAGTACTTC
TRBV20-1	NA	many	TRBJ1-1	CRTLTGTEAFF	TGCAGGACTTTAACGGGGACTGAAGCTTTCTTT
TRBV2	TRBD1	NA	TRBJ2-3	CASSGQTGTAQYF	TGTGCCAGCAGTGGCCAAACCGGGACAGCGCAGTATTTT
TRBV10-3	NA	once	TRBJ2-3	CAGAESSTDTQYF	TGTGCTGGGGCGGAAAGTAGCACAGATACGCAGTATTTT
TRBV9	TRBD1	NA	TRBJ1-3	CASSLGTGGSTGNTIYF	TGTGCCAGCAGTTTAGGAACAGGGGGATCGACAGGAAACACCATATATTTT
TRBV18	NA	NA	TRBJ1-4	CASSPSRDSTNEKLFF	TGTGCCAGCTCACCATCCAGGGACTCAACTAATGAAAAACTGTTTTTT
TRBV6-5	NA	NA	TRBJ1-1	CATATGNTEAFF	TGTGCCACCGCGACGGGGAACACTGAAGCTTTCTTT
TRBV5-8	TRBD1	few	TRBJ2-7	CASSLDRGSYEQYF	TGTGCCAGCAGCTTGGACAGGGGATCCTACGAGCAGTACTTC
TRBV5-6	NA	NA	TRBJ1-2	CATKGGGELTNYGYTF	TGTGCCACCAAGGGGGGGGGAGAATTGACTAACTATGGCTACACCTTC
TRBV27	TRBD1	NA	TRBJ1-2	CASSQGQISNYGYTF	TGTGCCAGCAGTCAGGGACAGATATCTAACTATGGCTACACCTTC
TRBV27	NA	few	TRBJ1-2	CASSPGNYGYTF	TGTGCCAGCAGTCCGGGAAACTATGGCTACACCTTC
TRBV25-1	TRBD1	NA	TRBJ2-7	CASSGRGQGYEQYF	TGTGCCAGCAGTGGCAGGGGACAGGGGTACGAGCAGTACTTC
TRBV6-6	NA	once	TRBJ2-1	CASSSGSEQFF	TGTGCCAGCAGTTCTGGGAGTGAGCAGTTCTTC
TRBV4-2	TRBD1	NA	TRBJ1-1	CASSHQRDRVTEAFF	TGTGCCAGCAGCCACCAACGGGACAGGGTCACTGAAGCTTTCTTT
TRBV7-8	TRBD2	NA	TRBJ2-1	CASSFLGRSSYNEQFF	TGTGCCAGCAGCTTCCTCGGGAGGAGCTCCTACAATGAGCAGTTCTTC
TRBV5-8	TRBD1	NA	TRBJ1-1	CASSGTGRTEAFF	TGTGCCAGCAGCGGGACAGGGAGAACTGAAGCTTTCTTT
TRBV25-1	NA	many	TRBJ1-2	CASSEGGNYGYTF	TGTGCCAGCAGTGAAGGAGGAAACTATGGCTACACCTTC
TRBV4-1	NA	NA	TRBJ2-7	CASSQERVGSRYEQYF	TGCGCCAGCAGCCAAGAGCGTGTCGGGAGTAGGTACGAGCAGTACTTC
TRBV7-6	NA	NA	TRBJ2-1	CASSLASGSEQFF	TGTGCCAGCAGCTTAGCGAGTGGGAGTGAGCAGTTCTTC
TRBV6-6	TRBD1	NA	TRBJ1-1	CASRYPGQGRTEAFF	TGTGCCAGCAGGTATCCGGGACAGGGGAGAACTGAAGCTTTCTTT
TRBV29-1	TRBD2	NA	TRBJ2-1	CSVEESLAANEQFF	TGCAGCGTTGAAGAGTCACTAGCGGCCAATGAGCAGTTCTTC
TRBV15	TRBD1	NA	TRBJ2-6	CATSVSTGGIIGANVLTF	TGTGCCACCAGCGTGTCGACAGGGGGCATAATCGGGGCCAACGTCCTGACTTTC
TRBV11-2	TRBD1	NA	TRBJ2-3	CASSPMTGGATDTQYF	TGTGCCAGCAGCCCTATGACAGGGGGCGCAACAGATACGCAGTATTTT
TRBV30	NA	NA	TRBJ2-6	CAWSASEVFGANVLTF	TGTGCCTGGAGTGCTTCGGAGGTTTTTGGGGCCAACGTCCTGACTTTC
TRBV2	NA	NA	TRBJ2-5	CASSEAFPGNGLPSGQETQYF	TGTGCCAGCAGTGAAGCGTTCCCCGGGAATGGGCTTCCCTCTGGCCAAGAGACCCAGTACTTC
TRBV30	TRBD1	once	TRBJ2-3	CAWTYTGTGTQYF	TGTGCCTGGACCTACACCGGGACAGGAACGCAGTATTTT